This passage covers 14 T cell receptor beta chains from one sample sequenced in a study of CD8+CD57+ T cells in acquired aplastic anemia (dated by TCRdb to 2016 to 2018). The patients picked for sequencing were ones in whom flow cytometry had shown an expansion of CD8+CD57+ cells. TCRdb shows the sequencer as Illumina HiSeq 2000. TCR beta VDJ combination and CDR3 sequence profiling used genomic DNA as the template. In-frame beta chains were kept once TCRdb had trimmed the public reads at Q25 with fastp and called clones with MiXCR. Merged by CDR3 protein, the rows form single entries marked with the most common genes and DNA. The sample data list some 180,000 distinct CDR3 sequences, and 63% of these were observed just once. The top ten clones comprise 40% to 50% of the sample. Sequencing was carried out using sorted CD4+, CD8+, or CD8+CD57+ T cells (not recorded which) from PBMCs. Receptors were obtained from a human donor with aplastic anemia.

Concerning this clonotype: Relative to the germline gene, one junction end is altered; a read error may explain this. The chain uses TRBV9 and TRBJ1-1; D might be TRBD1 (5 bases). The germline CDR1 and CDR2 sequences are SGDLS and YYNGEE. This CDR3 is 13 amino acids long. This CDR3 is CASSVGGYTEAFF. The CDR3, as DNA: TGTGCCAGCAGCGTGGGGGGGTACACTGAAGCCTTCTTT.

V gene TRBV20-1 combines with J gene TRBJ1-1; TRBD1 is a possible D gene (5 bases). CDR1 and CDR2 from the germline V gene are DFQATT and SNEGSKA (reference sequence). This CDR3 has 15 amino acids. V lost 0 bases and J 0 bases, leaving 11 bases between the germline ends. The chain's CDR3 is CSARDPGTLNTEAFF. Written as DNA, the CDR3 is TGCAGTGCTAGAGATCCGGGGACCTTGAACACTGAAGCTTTCTTT.

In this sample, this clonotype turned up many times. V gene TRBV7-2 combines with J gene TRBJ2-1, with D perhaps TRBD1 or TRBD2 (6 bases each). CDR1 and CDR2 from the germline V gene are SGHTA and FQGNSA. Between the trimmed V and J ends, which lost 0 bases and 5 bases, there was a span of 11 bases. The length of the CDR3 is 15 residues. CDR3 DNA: TGTGCCAGCAGCTTAGCGCAGAGGGGGGACAATGAGCAGTTCTTC. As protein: CASSLAQRGDNEQFF.

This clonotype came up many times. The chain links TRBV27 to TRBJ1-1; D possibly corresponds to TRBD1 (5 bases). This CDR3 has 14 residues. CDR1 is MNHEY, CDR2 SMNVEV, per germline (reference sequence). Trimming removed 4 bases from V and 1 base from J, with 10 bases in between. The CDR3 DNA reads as TGTGCCAGCAGTTCAGGGACGCCGAACACTGAAGCTTTCTTT. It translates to CASSSGTPNTEAFF.

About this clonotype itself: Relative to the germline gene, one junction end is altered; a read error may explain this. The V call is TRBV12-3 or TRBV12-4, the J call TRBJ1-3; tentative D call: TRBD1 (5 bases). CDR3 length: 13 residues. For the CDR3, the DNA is TGTGCCAGCAGGATTCGGGGCAGAAACACCATATACTTT. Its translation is CASRIRGRNTIYF.

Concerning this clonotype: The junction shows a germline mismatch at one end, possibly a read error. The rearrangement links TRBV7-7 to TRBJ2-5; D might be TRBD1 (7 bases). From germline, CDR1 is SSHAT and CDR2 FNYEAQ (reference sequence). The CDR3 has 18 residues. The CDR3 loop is CASSLISAGRDRQETQYF. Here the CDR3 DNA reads TGTGCTAGCAGCTTAATATCGGCTGGGCGGGACAGACAAGAGACCCAGTACTTC.

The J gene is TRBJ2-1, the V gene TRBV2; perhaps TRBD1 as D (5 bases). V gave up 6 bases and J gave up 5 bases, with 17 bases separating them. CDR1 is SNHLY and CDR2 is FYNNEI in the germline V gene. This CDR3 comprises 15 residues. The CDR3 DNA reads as TGTGCCAGCAGCCGCGGACAACGTTCCGACAATGAGCAGTTCTTC. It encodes CASSRGQRSDNEQFF.

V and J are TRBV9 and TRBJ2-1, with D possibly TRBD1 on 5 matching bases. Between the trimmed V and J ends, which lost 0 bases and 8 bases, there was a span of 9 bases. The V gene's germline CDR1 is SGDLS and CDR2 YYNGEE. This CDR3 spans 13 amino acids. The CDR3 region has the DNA TGTGCCAGCAGCGTAGAAGGGGTAGATGAGCAGTTCTTC. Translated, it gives CASSVEGVDEQFF. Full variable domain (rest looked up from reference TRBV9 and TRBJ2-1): DSGVTQTPKHLITATGQRVTLRCSPRSGDLSVYWYQQSLDQGLQFLIQYYNGEERAKGNILERFSAQQFPDLHSELNLSSLELGDSALYFCASSVEGVDEQFFGPGTRLTVL.

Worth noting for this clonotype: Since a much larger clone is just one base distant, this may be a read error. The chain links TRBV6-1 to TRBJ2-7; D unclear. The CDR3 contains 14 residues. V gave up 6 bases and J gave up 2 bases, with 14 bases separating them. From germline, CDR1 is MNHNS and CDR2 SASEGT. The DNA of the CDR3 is TGTGCCAGCAGCCCAGTGGTAGGTCCCTACGAGCAGTACTTC. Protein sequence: CASSPVVGPYEQYF.

The CDR3 bases are TGTGCCAGCAGCTTCCGAGGACTTCATTCGGGTTCACCCCTCCACTTT. Protein product: CASSFRGLHSGSPLHF. The chain carries TRBV11-2 and TRBJ1-6; D remains ambiguous. This CDR3 comprises 16 residues. V was cut by 3 bases and J by 9 bases, with 18 bases left in between. From germline, CDR1 is SGHAT and CDR2 FQNNGV.

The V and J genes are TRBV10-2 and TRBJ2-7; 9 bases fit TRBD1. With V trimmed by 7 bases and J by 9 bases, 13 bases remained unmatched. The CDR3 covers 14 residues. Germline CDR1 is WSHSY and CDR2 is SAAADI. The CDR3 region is CASILPGQGVGQYF. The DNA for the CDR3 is TGCGCCAGCATTCTCCCGGGACAGGGCGTCGGGCAGTACTTC.

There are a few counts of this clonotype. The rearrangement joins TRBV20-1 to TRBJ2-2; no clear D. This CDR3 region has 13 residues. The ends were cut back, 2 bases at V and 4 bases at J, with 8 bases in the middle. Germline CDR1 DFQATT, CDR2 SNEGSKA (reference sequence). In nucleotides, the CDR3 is TGCAGTGCTAGATTGGGTACCACCGGGGAGCTGTTTTTT. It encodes CSARLGTTGELFF.

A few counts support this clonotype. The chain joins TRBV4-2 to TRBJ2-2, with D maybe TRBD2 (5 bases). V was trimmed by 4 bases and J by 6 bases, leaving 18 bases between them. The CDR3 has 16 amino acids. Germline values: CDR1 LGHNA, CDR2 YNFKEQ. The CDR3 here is CASSRPKLRDPGELFF. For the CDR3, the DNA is TGTGCCAGCAGCCGCCCTAAATTGAGGGATCCCGGGGAGCTGTTTTTT.

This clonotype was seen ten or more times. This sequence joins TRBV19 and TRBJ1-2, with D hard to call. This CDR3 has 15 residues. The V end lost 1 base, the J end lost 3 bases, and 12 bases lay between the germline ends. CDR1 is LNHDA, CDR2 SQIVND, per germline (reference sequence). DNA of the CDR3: TGTGCCAGTAGTATAGTCAGAGAGAAGTACTATGGCTACACCTTC. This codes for CASSIVREKYYGYTF.